Presented here are 9 T cell receptor beta chains from one specimen sequenced in a study of T-cell memory formation after mild COVID-19. Via MiXCR, TCRdb re-called the 5' RACE reads, giving one row per CDR3 protein. This table has 350,000 to 500,000 distinct CDR3 sequences, approximately 19% appearing once. Sequencing was done on a sample of PBMCs or a T cell subset sorted from them (not recorded which). These receptors came from a man younger than 35 who had mild COVID-19 (a few samples of this study predate the infection). Cell type and time point are not known.

CDR3 DNA: TGCGCCAGCAGCCAAGATAGTCCAGGGACCAATCAGCCCCAGCATTTT. Its translation: CASSQDSPGTNQPQHF. This chain links TRBV4-3 with TRBJ1-5, with D perhaps matching TRBD1 (5 bases). Trimming left V 0 bases short and J 3 bases short, with 12 bases between. The CDR3 contains 16 residues. The germline V gene has CDR1 LGHNA and CDR2 YSLEER.

This clonotype occurred a few times. This chain connects TRBV20-1 to TRBJ1-6; 10 positions match TRBD1. Trimming removed 1 base from V and 7 bases from J; junction bases left unmatched: 4. Germline V gene lookup returns CDR1 DFQATT and CDR2 SNEGSKA (reference sequence). The CDR3 sequence is 15 residues long. CDR3 nucleotide sequence: TGCAGTGCTAGAGTCCCGGGACAGGGGAATTCACCCCTCCACTTT. This translates into CSARVPGQGNSPLHF.

This clonotype was found many times. This chain joins TRBV2 and TRBJ2-7, with unresolved D. V was clipped by 3 bases and J by 2 bases, with 14 bases between them. The length of the CDR3 is 15 residues. Per the germline V gene, CDR1 is SNHLY and CDR2 is FYNNEI. In DNA, the CDR3 is TGTGCCAGCAGTGACTTCCAGCCTCTCACCTACGAGCAGTACGTC. Protein product: CASSDFQPLTYEQYV.

This clonotype was counted at least ten times. For the CDR3, the DNA is TGCAGTGCTAGAGTCTTAGCAGCGTACCAAGAGACCCAGTACTTC. It specifies CSARVLAAYQETQYF. J is TRBJ2-5 and V is TRBV20-1; D not resolved. The CDR3 spans 15 residues. Between the trimmed V and J ends, which lost 1 base and 0 bases, there was a span of 12 bases. Germline V lookup: CDR1 DFQATT, CDR2 SNEGSKA (reference sequence).

V and J are TRBV27 and TRBJ1-2, with a weak D call TRBD1 (5 bases). Trimming left V 3 bases short and J 5 bases short, with 13 bases between. CDR1 and CDR2 (germline): MNHEY, SMNVEV (reference sequence). The CDR3 length is 14 residues. The CDR3: CASSLRDRSYGYTF. The DNA of the CDR3 is TGTGCCAGCAGTTTGAGAGACAGATCGTATGGCTACACCTTC.

This chain connects TRBV4-3 to TRBJ2-3, with D perhaps TRBD2 (5 bases). Germline V gene sequence: CDR1 LGHNA, CDR2 YSLEER. Trimming left V 4 bases short and J 6 bases short, with 11 bases between. The CDR3 covers 13 residues. CDR3 DNA sequence: TGCGCCAGCAGCCCCGGGCCGGGGGATACGCAGTATTTT. It translates to CASSPGPGDTQYF.

A few counts support this clonotype. The chain combines TRBV6-6 with TRBJ1-4; no reliable D call. The CDR3 is 15 amino acids. Trimming shortened V by 6 bases and J by 4 bases, and 15 bases separated the two germline ends. CDR1 MNHNY and CDR2 SVGAGI come from the germline V gene (reference sequence). CDR3 sequence: CASSPARRVNEKLFF. As DNA, the CDR3 is TGTGCCAGCAGCCCCGCTCGACGGGTTAATGAAAAACTGTTTTTT.

This clonotype was seen many times. The genes are TRBV7-9 and TRBJ2-1, with a weak D call TRBD2 (6 bases). Trimming removed 4 bases at V and 4 bases at J, with 14 bases between. The CDR3 covers 15 residues. Germline values: CDR1 SEHNR, CDR2 FQNEAQ (reference sequence). Here the CDR3 reads CASSYPLAMYNEQFF. In DNA form, the CDR3 reads TGTGCCAGCAGCTACCCACTAGCTATGTACAATGAGCAGTTCTTC.

This clonotype appeared a few times. The gene calls are TRBV5-6 and TRBJ2-5; no clear D gene. The CDR3 totals 15 residues. V was cut by 0 bases and J by 1 base, with 10 bases left in between. Germline lookup yields CDR1 SGHDT and CDR2 YYEEEE. DNA for the CDR3: TGTGCCAGCAGCTTGGTCAGGCAGACCCAAGAGACCCAGTACTTC. Translated: CASSLVRQTQETQYF.